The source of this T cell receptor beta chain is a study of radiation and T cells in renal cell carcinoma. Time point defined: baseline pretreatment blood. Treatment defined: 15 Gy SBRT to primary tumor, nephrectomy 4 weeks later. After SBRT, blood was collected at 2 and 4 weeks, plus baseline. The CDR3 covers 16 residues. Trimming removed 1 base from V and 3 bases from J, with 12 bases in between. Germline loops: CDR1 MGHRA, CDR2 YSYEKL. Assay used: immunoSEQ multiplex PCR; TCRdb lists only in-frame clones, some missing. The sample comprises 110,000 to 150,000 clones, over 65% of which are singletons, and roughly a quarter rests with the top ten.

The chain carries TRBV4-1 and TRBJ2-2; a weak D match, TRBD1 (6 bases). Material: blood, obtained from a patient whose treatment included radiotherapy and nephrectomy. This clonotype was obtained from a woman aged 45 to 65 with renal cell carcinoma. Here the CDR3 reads CASSQGSGGDTGELFF. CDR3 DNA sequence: TGCGCCAGCAGCCAAGGGTCTGGGGGCGACACCGGGGAGCTGTTTTTT.